This T cell receptor (beta chain) came from a study of regulatory and conventional T cells in RAG deficiency. General observations from the study: Shannon entropy was markedly lower and Simpson indices higher in RAG-deficient patients than control T-cell subsets. Omenn syndrome and CID/AS patients had roughly 92-fold fewer unique Treg TCR beta sequences, versus 8 to 10-fold elsewhere.

Worth noting for this clone: Its specificity is not known.

CDR3 length equals 16 residues. Germline-derived CDR1 and CDR2 are MNHEY and SVGAGI. Trimming removed 2 bases from V and 0 bases from J, with 13 bases in between. The repertoire was sequenced with immunoSEQ multiplex PCR; TCRdb's copy has only in-frame clones and lacks some. The repertoire holds around 30,000 clones, with about 90% as singletons. The same sample was also studied in work on regulatory T cells. That study reports: The PCR used 52 TRBV and 13 TRBJ primers.

This rearrangement joins TRBV6-5 to TRBJ1-2; D not resolved. The sequence derives from a human donor in good health. Input material: CD8+ T cells sorted from blood. DNA of the CDR3: TGTGCCAGCAGTTACGATCTCAGCGCAGCTAACTATGGCTACACCTTC. The encoded protein is CASSYDLSAANYGYTF.